This T cell receptor (beta chain) was observed in a study of T cell responses to AZD1222 COVID-19 vaccine. Data came from immunoSEQ multiplex PCR; TCRdb stores just in-frame clones and leaves some out. The sample includes about 180,000 clones, 75% to 95% seen only once; the top ten take less than 3%. The V end lost 6 bases, the J end lost 7 bases, and 22 bases lay between the germline ends. The CDR3 contains 16 residues. The V gene's germline CDR1 is SGHAT and CDR2 FQNNGV. The chain joins TRBV11-2 to TRBJ2-1; tentative D call: TRBD1 (5 bases). This TCR derives from an adult in good health. The material was peripheral blood, obtained on day 0 of AZD1222 vaccination. Written as DNA, the CDR3 is TGTGCCAGCAGGGCCGTCGTTGGCAGGGTGGGGAATGAGCAGTTCTTC. Translated: CASRAVVGRVGNEQFF.